One T cell receptor beta chain is described in this entry. The antigen is undetermined. It was with unique molecular identifiers that the TCRbeta library was prepared. One entry per CDR3 protein results from TCRdb running MiXCR on the PCR reads. The sample lists about 900,000 distinct CDR3 sequences, 25% to 30% seen once, with about 28% in the top ten. This specimen belongs to a study of T-cell reconstitution after alpha-beta-depleted transplantation in children. Study-wide points: By one year post-transplant, T-cell counts and diversity largely arose from T cells that were newly produced. Some patients showed high day-60 TCRbeta diversity, which derived from surviving recipient T cells and thymic progenitors. About two months after transplant, alpha-beta T cells reportedly came from several hundred expanded graft clones.

Germline V gives CDR1 MNHEY, CDR2 SMNVEV (reference sequence). Trimming took 0 bases from V and 5 from J, leaving 14 bases between them. The CDR3 covers 15 residues. This TCR was recovered from a boy younger than two who had a stem cell transplant for SCID, so the T cells may come from the graft donor. The specimen comprised PBMCs, mostly from graft donor cells, sampled 360 days after TCRalphabeta/CD19-depleted stem cell transplant. The chain recombines TRBV27 with TRBJ2-7, with D uncertain. The CDR3 DNA is TGTGCCAGCAGTTTATCCCCAGGCAGTCTTGACGAGCAGTACTTC. Translated: CASSLSPGSLDEQYF.